The rows below give T cell receptor beta chains drawn from one sample of a study of technical replicates of blood from a few donors. Measured with immunoSEQ multiplex PCR; TCRdb has only the in-frame clones, and not every one. The sample yields fewer than 60,000 clones, about 94% seen once. Material: PBMCs. These TCRs come from a human donor in good health. Some clones in this sample may be carry-over from other donors' samples. CDR3s include the opening cysteine and the closing phenylalanine or tryptophan. D genes are given only for firm matches. Some rows have no size entry. The others give once, few or many, or a class for an expanded clone.

CASSLSAGGQETQYF	TGCGCCAGCAGCTTGTCAGCGGGGGGACAAGAGACCCAGTACTTC	TRBV5-1	TRBJ2-5	TRBD2	15	.
CASSLGTGTSGNTIYF	TGTGCCAGCAGCTTAGGGACAGGGACCTCTGGAAACACCATATATTTT	TRBV7-9	TRBJ1-3	TRBD1	16	.
CSVSGQGIREQYF	TGCAGCGTGTCGGGACAGGGGATCCGCGAGCAGTACTTC	TRBV29-1	TRBJ2-7	TRBD1	13	.
CASSHPGGRGYTF	TGTGCCAGCAGCCATCCAGGGGGGAGAGGCTACACCTTC	TRBV12-1	TRBJ1-2	.	13	.
CASSQNVYSYNSPLHF	TGTGCCAGCAGCCAGAACGTATACTCCTATAATTCACCCCTCCACTTT	TRBV11-1	TRBJ1-6	.	16	.
CASRDRSGNTIYF	TGTGCCAGCCGGGACAGGTCTGGAAACACCATATATTTT	TRBV19	TRBJ1-3	TRBD1	13	once
CASTLSRGHSYEQYF	TGTGCCAGCACCCTAAGCAGGGGTCACTCCTACGAGCAGTACTTC	TRBV28	TRBJ2-7	.	15	.
CASSMGLVRGNQPQHF	TGTGCCAGCAGCATGGGATTGGTTCGGGGCAATCAGCCCCAGCATTTT	TRBV5-8	TRBJ1-5	.	16	.
CASSLIDRVDTEAFF	TGTGCCAGCTCACTGATCGACAGGGTGGACACTGAAGCTTTCTTT	TRBV18	TRBJ1-1	TRBD1	15	.
CASSKVTGGEKLFF	TGTGCCAGTAGTAAGGTCACAGGGGGTGAAAAACTGTTTTTT	TRBV19	TRBJ1-4	TRBD1	14	.
CASSLGQEVNTIYF	TGCGCCAGCAGCCTAGGACAGGAAGTAAACACCATATATTTT	TRBV5-1	TRBJ1-3	TRBD1	14	.
CASSLEGDSSYEQYF	TGCGCCAGCAGCTTGGAAGGGGATTCCTCCTACGAGCAGTACTTC	TRBV5-1	TRBJ2-7	.	15	few
CASSQRQGVGYTF	TGCGCCAGCAGCCAACGGCAGGGTGTTGGCTACACCTTC	TRBV4-3	TRBJ1-2	.	13	.
CASSSRQGGNEKLFF	TGTGCCAGCAGCTCTCGACAGGGGGGGAATGAAAAACTGTTTTTT	TRBV5-4	TRBJ1-4	TRBD1	15	.
CASSPDRERTYEQYF	TGTGCCAGCAGCCCAGACAGGGAACGGACCTACGAGCAGTACTTC	TRBV7-2	TRBJ2-7	TRBD1	15	once
CASSPDRGNQPQHF	TGCGCCAGCAGCCCGGACAGGGGCAATCAGCCCCAGCATTTT	TRBV4-3	TRBJ1-5	TRBD1	14	.
CASSNRGLGEQYF	TGTGCCAGCAGCAATCGGGGTTTGGGGGAGCAGTACTTC	TRBV11-1	TRBJ2-7	.	13	few
CAWTGTGYEKLFF	TGTGCCTGGACCGGGACAGGGTACGAAAAACTGTTTTTT	TRBV30	TRBJ1-4	TRBD1	13	.
CASSLSPSDTEAFF	TGCGCCAGCAGCTTGTCTCCCTCGGACACTGAAGCTTTCTTT	TRBV5-1	TRBJ1-1	.	14	.
CASSHPPSSGSDEQFF	TGCGCCAGCAGCCACCCTCCTAGTTCCGGGTCGGATGAGCAGTTCTTC	TRBV4-1	TRBJ2-1	.	16	.
CGSCRVPNSPLHF	TGTGGTTCTTGTCGTGTCCCGAATTCACCCCTCCACTTT	TRBV30	TRBJ1-6	.	13	.
CASSQDNAGLETQYF	TGCGCCAGCAGCCAAGATAACGCAGGTCTGGAGACCCAGTACTTC	TRBV4-3	TRBJ2-5	.	15	.
CSVQSTEFYEQYF	TGCAGCGTTCAATCAACGGAGTTCTACGAGCAGTACTTC	TRBV29-1	TRBJ2-7	.	13	.
CASSGRRLDGELFF	TGCGCCAGCAGCGGCAGGAGGCTTGACGGGGAGCTGTTTTTT	TRBV5-1	TRBJ2-2	.	14	.
CASSQPEWGYTF	TGTGCCAGCAGCCAACCTGAGTGGGGCTACACCTTC	TRBV4-2	TRBJ1-2	.	12	.
CSVESGGAGGYTF	TGCAGCGTTGAATCAGGTGGGGCGGGAGGCTACACCTTC	TRBV29-1	TRBJ1-2	.	13	.
CASRGSLSYGYTF	TGTGCCAGCAGGGGGAGCTTGAGCTATGGCTACACCTTC	TRBV2	TRBJ1-2	.	13	.
CACNDQINQPQHF	TGTGCCTGCAACGATCAGATCAATCAGCCCCAGCATTTT	TRBV2	TRBJ1-5	.	13	.
CASKQNTEAFF	TGTGCCAGCAAACAGAACACTGAAGCTTTCTTT	TRBV27	TRBJ1-1	.	11	.
CASSLSPRSYGYTF	TGTGCCAGCAGCTTATCCCCGCGCTCCTATGGCTACACCTTC	TRBV7-2	TRBJ1-2	.	14	once
CASSVYRDRGSNEQFF	TGTGCCAGCAGTGTCTACCGGGACAGGGGAAGTAATGAGCAGTTCTTC	TRBV25-1	TRBJ2-1	TRBD1	16	once
CASTITGGRQETQYF	TGTGCCAGCACCATAACAGGGGGCAGACAAGAGACCCAGTACTTC	TRBV5-4	TRBJ2-5	TRBD1	15	.
CASIQGGGASGNTIYF	TGTGCCAGCATTCAGGGTGGGGGGGCCTCTGGAAACACCATATATTTT	TRBV28	TRBJ1-3	.	16	.
CASSLVRGLEAFF	TGTGCCAGCAGTTTAGTCAGGGGATTAGAAGCTTTCTTT	TRBV27	TRBJ1-1	.	13	.
CASKIAGGSSDTQYF	TGTGCCAGCAAGATAGCGGGGGGGAGCTCAGATACGCAGTATTTT	TRBV6-1	TRBJ2-3	TRBD2	15	.
CASSLTAGSSYNEQFF	TGTGCCAGCAGCTTAACGGCTGGGAGCTCCTACAATGAGCAGTTCTTC	TRBV7-3	TRBJ2-1	.	16	.
CSVDNEETQYF	TGCAGCGTTGACAACGAAGAGACCCAGTACTTC	TRBV20-1	TRBJ2-5	.	11	.
CASSLVVNEQFF	TGTGCCAGCAGCTTAGTAGTTAACGAGCAGTTCTTC	TRBV7-8	TRBJ2-1	.	12	.
CASSLQGAGQPQHF	TGTGCCAGCAGCTTGCAGGGGGCAGGTCAGCCCCAGCATTTT	TRBV5-6	TRBJ1-5	TRBD1	14	once
CASSPGLAGDYEQFF	TGTGCCAGCAGCCCCGGGCTAGCGGGAGACTATGAGCAGTTCTTC	TRBV9	TRBJ2-1	TRBD2	15	.
CASSQGLAGSYNEQFF	TGCGCCAGCAGCCAAGGACTAGCGGGCTCCTACAATGAGCAGTTCTTC	TRBV4-3	TRBJ2-1	TRBD2	16	medium-sized
CATRTLYANEQFF	TGTGCCACTAGAACGCTCTACGCCAATGAGCAGTTCTTC	TRBV27	TRBJ2-1	.	13	.
CASGLVLGTGSYEQYF	TGTGCTAGTGGTTTGGTACTTGGGACAGGGTCCTACGAGCAGTACTTC	TRBV12-5	TRBJ2-7	TRBD1	16	.
CASRADRDSGGYTF	TGTGCCAGTAGAGCGGACAGGGATTCGGGAGGCTACACCTTC	TRBV19	TRBJ1-2	TRBD1	14	few
CASKSSGNTIYF	TGTGCCAGCAAGAGCTCTGGAAACACCATATATTTT	TRBV6-5	TRBJ1-3	.	12	once
CASSLVGPNYGYTF	TGTGCCAGCAGCTTAGTGGGGCCCAACTATGGCTACACCTTC	TRBV7-2	TRBJ1-2	.	14	.
CASSQGGIVAQHF	TGCGCCAGCAGCCAAGGGGGCATCGTGGCCCAGCATTTT	TRBV4-1	TRBJ1-5	.	13	.
CASSRTGTGNDIQYF	TGCGCCAGCAGCCGTACCGGGACAGGGAATGACATTCAGTACTTC	TRBV4-3	TRBJ2-4	TRBD1	15	.
CASSSNPGQIYGYTF	TGTGCCAGCAGCTCGAACCCGGGACAGATCTATGGCTACACCTTC	TRBV11-2	TRBJ1-2	TRBD1	15	.
CASASHSGIDNEQFF	TGTGCCAGCGCCTCTCATAGCGGGATCGACAATGAGCAGTTCTTC	TRBV6-5	TRBJ2-1	TRBD2	15	.
CASSLEGGLSQPQHF	TGTGCCAGCAGCTTAGAGGGCGGACTATCACAGCCCCAGCATTTT	TRBV7-2	TRBJ1-5	.	15	.
CASSSRQGNSPLHF	TGTGCCAGTTCCTCGCGACAGGGGAATTCACCCCTCCACTTT	TRBV6-4	TRBJ1-6	TRBD1	14	.
CASSQAYTGGTYEQYF	TGCGCCAGCAGCCAAGCATACACAGGGGGCACCTACGAGCAGTACTTC	TRBV4-1	TRBJ2-7	TRBD1	16	.
CASSALAGNTEAFF	TGTGCCAGCAGCGCGCTAGCGGGTAACACTGAAGCTTTCTTT	TRBV9	TRBJ1-1	.	14	few
CASSLRHLKGADTQYF	TGCGCCAGCAGCTTGCGTCATCTAAAGGGGGCAGATACGCAGTATTTT	TRBV5-1	TRBJ2-3	.	16	.
CASSLVGSGRTNEQFF	TGTGCCAGCAGCTTGGTGGGCAGCGGGAGGACCAATGAGCAGTTCTTC	TRBV5-6	TRBJ2-1	TRBD2	16	.
CASSEIGGQGVRQYF	TGTGCCAGCAGTGAAATTGGGGGACAGGGTGTTCGGCAGTACTTC	TRBV6-1	TRBJ2-7	TRBD1	15	.
CASSLDRVGYTF	TGTGCCAGCAGCTTGGACAGAGTCGGCTACACCTTC	TRBV7-8	TRBJ1-2	.	12	few
CASRGTGAYEQYF	TGTGCCAGCAGGGGGACAGGGGCCTACGAGCAGTACTTC	TRBV25-1	TRBJ2-7	TRBD1	13	.
CASSQGQGSEKLFF	TGTGCCAGCAGCCAGGGACAGGGAAGTGAAAAACTGTTTTTT	TRBV6-1	TRBJ1-4	TRBD1	14	.